The source of this T cell receptor (beta chain) is a study of tumor-infiltrating lymphocytes in primary liver carcinoma. To note about this clonotype: The CDR3 does not end in the conserved phenylalanine or tryptophan, so this is likely a read error.

CDR3 length: 14 residues. Germline V gene lookup returns CDR1 SGHAT and CDR2 FQNNGV. Germline DNA was also extracted, while the blood RNA originated from unsorted whole blood. The authors made TCR beta cDNA from about 500 ng total RNA with a constant-region primer. Three nested multiplex PCR rounds, a slightly modified ARM-PCR, produced the libraries for TCR beta. Primers for the first two PCR rounds were TRBV1-TRBV30 forward primers and a C-beta reverse primer (around 11 cycles per round). TCRdb independently ran MiXCR on the multiplex PCR reads; one entry per CDR3 protein. The sample lists 300,000 to 400,000 distinct CDR3 sequences, approximately 65% occurring once.

Sequenced material: peripheral blood. This rearrangement joins TRBV11-2 to TRBJ1-2, with D unresolved. The TCR comes from a man between 40 and 49 years old with primary liver carcinoma and hepatitis B virus infection. Here the CDR3 reads CANSPGLRSNGYTL. CDR3 nucleotides: TGTGCCAACAGCCCAGGTTTAAGGAGCAATGGCTACACCCTC.